This is a list of T cell receptor beta chains from one sample in a study of CD8 T cells in ankylosing spondylitis. One entry per CDR3 protein, called by TCRdb with MiXCR from the 5' RACE reads. The sample includes 200,000 to 250,000 distinct CDR3 sequences, approximately 10% seen only once; the top ten take about a fifth. Input material: blood, either unsorted or a sorted T cell fraction (not recorded which). Every receptor here comes from a male donor with ankylosing spondylitis or in good health (not recorded which). Each CDR3 is given with its conserved first and last residue. D genes are given only for firm matches. Rows give clone size only sometimes, using once, few, many, or a class for an expanded clone.

clone size	V gene	D gene	J gene	CDR3 length	CDR3 DNA	CDR3 protein
many	TRBV28	NA	TRBJ1-2	14	TGTGCCAGCAGCCCTACGGGGGGGGTATTTGGCTACACCTTC	CASSPTGGVFGYTF
many	TRBV5-4	NA	TRBJ1-2	13	TGTGCCAGCAGCTTGGGCAGGGATGGAGGCTACACCTTC	CASSLGRDGGYTF
NA	TRBV5-1	NA	TRBJ1-4	14	TGCGCCAGCAGCTTGCTGGGTTCTAATGAAAAACTGTTTTTT	CASSLLGSNEKLFF
few	TRBV14	NA	TRBJ2-5	12	TGTGCCAGCAATGGGGGGACAGAGACCCAGTACTTC	CASNGGTETQYF
many	TRBV18	NA	TRBJ1-3	16	TGTGCCAGCTCACCGGACAGCATGGTCTCTGGAAACACCATATATTTT	CASSPDSMVSGNTIYF
many	TRBV28	NA	TRBJ2-5	13	TGTGCCAGCAGTTTCGGGGTGGCGGAGACCCAGTACTTC	CASSFGVAETQYF
many	TRBV5-8	TRBD2	TRBJ2-1	14	TGTGCCAGCAGCTTGTCCGGGACTAGGGATGAGCAGTTCTTC	CASSLSGTRDEQFF
many	TRBV12-3/TRBV12-4	TRBD1	TRBJ1-5	13	TGTGCCAGCAGTTGGGACAGGAATCAGCCCCAGCATTTT	CASSWDRNQPQHF
NA	TRBV12-3/TRBV12-4	TRBD1	TRBJ1-2	15	TGTGCCAGCAGTTTACCCGGGACAGTTAACTATGGCGACACCTTC	CASSLPGTVNYGDTF
few	TRBV20-1	TRBD1	TRBJ1-5	15	TGCAGTGCCTACGAGTCAGGGGGGGACGATCAGCCCCAGCATTTT	CSAYESGGDDQPQHF
NA	TRBV12-3/TRBV12-4	NA	TRBJ1-1	12	TGTGCCAGCAGTGTAGCCCGGACTGAAGCTTTCTTT	CASSVARTEAFF
many	TRBV5-1	TRBD2	TRBJ2-2	19	TGCGCCAGCAGCATCCGTTTTGTAGCGGGGGGGCAGAACACCGGGGAGCTGTTTTTT	CASSIRFVAGGQNTGELFF
many	TRBV6-1	NA	TRBJ1-1	15	TGTGCCAGCCTGGGGATCGGGACTCTCAACACTGAAGCTTTCTTT	CASLGIGTLNTEAFF
NA	TRBV6-1	NA	TRBJ1-6	16	TGTGCCAGCAGTCCGCGTGAGGGCCGGTCCGATTTTTCCCTCCACTTT	CASSPREGRSDFSLHF
many	TRBV12-3/TRBV12-4	TRBD2	TRBJ2-1	16	TGTGCCAGCAGTCCCGGACTAGCGGGGGAATACAATGAGCAGTTCTTC	CASSPGLAGEYNEQFF
few	TRBV28	NA	TRBJ1-1	12	TGTGCCGGCCACAGGGATGGAACTGAAGCTTTCTTT	CAGHRDGTEAFF
NA	TRBV7-8	TRBD1	TRBJ2-5	15	TGTGCCAGCAGCTGGGGGACAGGGGGTCGAGAGACCCAGTACTTC	CASSWGTGGRETQYF
NA	TRBV6-2/TRBV6-3	TRBD2	TRBJ2-1	19	TGTGCCAGCAACCAACCGGGACTAGCGGCGCCGAGCTCCTACAATGAGCAGTTCTTC	CASNQPGLAAPSSYNEQFF
few	TRBV14	NA	TRBJ2-7	16	TGTGCCAGCAGCCAAGATTTTGGCAGGGGATCCTACGAGCAGTACTTC	CASSQDFGRGSYEQYF
many	TRBV6-1	NA	TRBJ2-4	15	TGTGCCAGCAGACCCCGGGGGGCCTTTCAAAACATTCAGTACTTC	CASRPRGAFQNIQYF
NA	TRBV20-1	NA	TRBJ1-5	17	TGCAGTGCTAGAGAGGATTACAGGGTGGGAAGCAATCAGCCCCAGCATTTT	CSAREDYRVGSNQPQHF
many	TRBV5-1	NA	TRBJ1-4	15	TGCGCCAGCAGCTTGTCCCGGACGGTTAATGAAAAACTGTTTTTT	CASSLSRTVNEKLFF
NA	TRBV28	NA	TRBJ1-5	14	TGTGCCAGCCTGAGGGGAGGAAGCAATCAGCCCCAGCATTTT	CASLRGGSNQPQHF
many	TRBV2	TRBD2	TRBJ2-2	15	TGTGCCAGCAGTTTCAGCGGGGGGGTCACCGGGGAGCTGTTTTTT	CASSFSGGVTGELFF
few	TRBV11-2	TRBD2	TRBJ2-5	16	TGTGCCAGCAGCTTCGGACTAGCGGGGTCTCGGGAGACCCAGTACTTC	CASSFGLAGSRETQYF
many	TRBV20-1	NA	TRBJ2-5	14	TGCAGTGCTAGACTCTGGGAAAACCAAGAGACCCAGTACTTC	CSARLWENQETQYF
many	TRBV27	NA	TRBJ2-1	12	TGTGCCAGCAGTTACGGGTACAATGAGCAGTTCTTC	CASSYGYNEQFF
many	TRBV29-1	NA	TRBJ2-3	13	TGCAGCGCCCCGGGGCTCAACACAGATACGCAGTATTTT	CSAPGLNTDTQYF
NA	TRBV2	NA	TRBJ1-6	17	TGTGCCAGCAGTGAAGGCCCACTCGCCCCACCGGATTCACCCCTCCACTTT	CASSEGPLAPPDSPLHF
many	TRBV7-2	NA	TRBJ2-3	13	TGTGCCAGCAGCTTAGAGGGCGAAGATACGCAGTATTTT	CASSLEGEDTQYF
many	TRBV10-3	NA	TRBJ1-1	15	TGTGCCATCAGTGAGTCCCCGGGGTCCGACACTGAAGCTTTCTTT	CAISESPGSDTEAFF
many	TRBV7-9	TRBD1	TRBJ1-1	14	TGTGCCAGCAGCTTCCAGGGGGCGCTCACTGAAGCTTTCTTT	CASSFQGALTEAFF
many	TRBV5-1	NA	TRBJ1-1	12	TGCGCCAGCAGTGGGTTGAACACTGAAGCTTTCTTT	CASSGLNTEAFF
many	TRBV9	TRBD1	TRBJ2-1	15	TGTGCCAGCAGCGTAGAGGGTCAGGGGGCCAATGAGCAGTTCTTC	CASSVEGQGANEQFF
many	TRBV7-9	TRBD1	TRBJ1-4	15	TGTGCCAGCAGCCCCCGGACAGGAGCTAATGAAAAACTGTTTTTT	CASSPRTGANEKLFF
few	TRBV25-1	NA	TRBJ2-7	14	TGTGCCAGCAGTGAAAGCCCAAGCGACTACGAGCAGTACTTC	CASSESPSDYEQYF
many	TRBV28	NA	TRBJ2-1	15	TGTGCCAGCAGTTACGGGGGAGCTAGAGGGAATGAGCAGTTCTTC	CASSYGGARGNEQFF
few	TRBV11-2	NA	TRBJ1-2	14	TGTGCCAGCAGCTTAACGACAGGTTCCGCTGGCTACACCTTC	CASSLTTGSAGYTF
many	TRBV28	NA	TRBJ2-3	15	TGTGCCAGCTCAATTCCCCAAGGTTTGGCAGATACGCAGTATTTT	CASSIPQGLADTQYF
many	TRBV20-1	TRBD2	TRBJ2-3	15	TGCAGTGCTAGACCGACTAGCGGGGGGTGGGATACGCAGTATTTT	CSARPTSGGWDTQYF
few	TRBV12-3/TRBV12-4	TRBD1	TRBJ1-2	15	TGTGCCAGCAGCCGAGCGGGACAGGGCAACTATGGCTACACCTTC	CASSRAGQGNYGYTF
many	TRBV27	NA	TRBJ2-1	13	TGTGCCAGCAGTTTGGGTAGGGTCAATGAGCAGTTCTTC	CASSLGRVNEQFF
many	TRBV20-1	NA	TRBJ2-5	14	TGCAGTGCCAGGAGTAGCTTAGGAGAAGAGACCCAGTACTTC	CSARSSLGEETQYF
NA	TRBV7-2	TRBD1	TRBJ2-7	14	TGTGCCAGCAGCTCCCAAGGGGGCGGCTACGAGCAGTACTTC	CASSSQGGGYEQYF
few	TRBV28	TRBD1	TRBJ2-7	16	TGTGCCAGCAGCACATCCGGGACAGGGGGCTTCGACGAGCAGTACTTC	CASSTSGTGGFDEQYF
NA	TRBV7-6	NA	TRBJ1-5	15	TGTGCCAGCAGCTTAACCCGCAGGGGTGATCAGCCCCAGCATTTT	CASSLTRRGDQPQHF
NA	TRBV3-1	NA	TRBJ2-3	17	TGTGCCAGCAGCTTCCCACTTTCGACGGAAAGCACAGATACGCAGTATTTT	CASSFPLSTESTDTQYF
NA	TRBV7-9	NA	TRBJ2-1	14	TGTGCCAGCAGCAGGGCTAGCGCCTACAATGAGCAGTTCTTC	CASSRASAYNEQFF
many	TRBV29-1	NA	TRBJ1-1	12	TGCAGCGTCGGATTCTCCCAAACTGAAGCTTTCTTT	CSVGFSQTEAFF
many	TRBV7-8	NA	TRBJ1-1	14	TGTGCCAGCAGCTTAGCTGGGGCCCTCACTGAAGCTTTCTTT	CASSLAGALTEAFF
many	TRBV4-1	NA	TRBJ1-1	13	TGCGCCAGCACGATTGACAGCAACACTGAAGCTTTCTTT	CASTIDSNTEAFF
many	TRBV20-1	TRBD1	TRBJ1-2	17	TGCAGTGCTAGAGATCCGACAGGGGGTTATCTTAACTATGGCTACACCTTC	CSARDPTGGYLNYGYTF
many	TRBV5-1	NA	TRBJ2-7	14	TGCGCCAGCAGCTCCACCGACAGAGCCTACGAGCAGTACTTC	CASSSTDRAYEQYF
many	TRBV29-1	NA	TRBJ2-3	12	TGCAGCGTTGAAGATAGTTCAGATACGCAGTATTTT	CSVEDSSDTQYF
many	TRBV4-2	NA	TRBJ2-1	16	TGTGCCAGCAGCCAAGATGGCGCAGCAACCTACAATGAGCAGTTCTTC	CASSQDGAATYNEQFF
many	TRBV7-9	TRBD2	TRBJ2-3	17	TGTGCCAGCAGCTCCCTACGTCCCGGGGGGAGCACAGATACGCAGTATTTT	CASSSLRPGGSTDTQYF
NA	TRBV2	NA	TRBJ1-2	11	TGTGCCAGCAGTTCACGGTATGGCTACACCTTC	CASSSRYGYTF